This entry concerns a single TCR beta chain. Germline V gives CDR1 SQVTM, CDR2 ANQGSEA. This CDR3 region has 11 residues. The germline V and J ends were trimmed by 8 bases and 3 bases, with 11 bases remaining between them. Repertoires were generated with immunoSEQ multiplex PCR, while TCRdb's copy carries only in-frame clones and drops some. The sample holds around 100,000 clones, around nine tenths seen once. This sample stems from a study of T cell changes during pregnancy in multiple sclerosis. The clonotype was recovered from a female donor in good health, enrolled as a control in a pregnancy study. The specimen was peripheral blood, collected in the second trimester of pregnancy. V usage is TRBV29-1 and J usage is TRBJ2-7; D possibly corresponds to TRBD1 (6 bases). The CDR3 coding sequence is TGCAGCCCATGGACAGTCTACGAGCAGTACTTC. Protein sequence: CSPWTVYEQYF.